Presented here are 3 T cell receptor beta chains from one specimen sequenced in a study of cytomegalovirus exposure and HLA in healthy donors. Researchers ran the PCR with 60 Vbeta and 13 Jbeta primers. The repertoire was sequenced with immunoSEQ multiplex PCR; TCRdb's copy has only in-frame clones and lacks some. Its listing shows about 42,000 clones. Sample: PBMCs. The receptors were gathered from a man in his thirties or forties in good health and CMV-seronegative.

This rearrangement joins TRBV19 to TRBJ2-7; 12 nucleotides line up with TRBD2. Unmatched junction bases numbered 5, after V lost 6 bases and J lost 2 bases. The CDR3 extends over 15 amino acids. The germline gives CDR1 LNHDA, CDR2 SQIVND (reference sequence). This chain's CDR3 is CASRETSGSPYEQYF. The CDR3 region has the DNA TGTGCCAGTAGAGAGACTAGCGGGAGTCCCTACGAGCAGTACTTC.

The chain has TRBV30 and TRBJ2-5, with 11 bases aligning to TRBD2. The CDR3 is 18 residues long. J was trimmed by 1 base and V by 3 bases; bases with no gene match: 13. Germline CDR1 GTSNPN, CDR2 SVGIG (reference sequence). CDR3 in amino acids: CAWRPILGLAAVQETQYF. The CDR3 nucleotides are TGTGCCTGGAGACCCATCCTGGGACTAGCGGCCGTCCAAGAGACCCAGTACTTC.

The CDR3 nucleotides are TGTGCCAGTAGTAACGGGAACACCGGGGAGCTGTTTTTT. This sequence encodes CASSNGNTGELFF. The rearrangement joins TRBV19 to TRBJ2-2; D remains unclear. V lost 4 bases and J lost 1, with 4 bases in between. CDR1 and CDR2 from the germline V gene are LNHDA and SQIVND (reference sequence). The CDR3 covers 13 residues.